This T cell receptor beta chain was sequenced in a study of tumour-infiltrating T cells in Burkitt lymphoma. Study summary: Productive clonality predicted overall and progression-free survival.

Using immunoSEQ multiplex PCR, the repertoire was profiled, and TCRdb retains in-frame clones only, with some absent. The sample has around 8,000 clones; about 69% are singletons. This CDR3 comprises 15 residues. CDR1 and CDR2 (germline): LNHDA, SQIVND (reference sequence). Trimming shortened V by 8 bases and J by 3 bases, and 17 bases separated the two germline ends. The V call is TRBV19, the J call TRBJ1-5; possibly TRBD1 for D (5 bases). The sample was tumor tissue. This TCR derives from a human donor with diffuse large B-cell lymphoma. The CDR3 DNA reads TGTGCCAGTGGGAGATACGGGACGTCCAATCAGCCCCAGCATTTT. It specifies CASGRYGTSNQPQHF.